This entry is about one T cell receptor (beta chain). This sample is part of a study of blood T cells in healthy people across ages. They isolated at least 6.5 million PBMCs from each sample. Sample-barcoded 5' priming and a J-beta primer mix drove a second PCR of about 7 to 11 cycles. TCRdb reanalysed the 5' RACE reads using MiXCR and keeps one entry per CDR3 protein. The sample carries approximately 1.5 million distinct CDR3 sequences, approximately 39% recorded once. Sequences were obtained from blood. The TCR originated in a woman younger than 30 in good health.

The CDR3 bases are TGTGCCAGCTTGGACCTGAGGGAGCAGTTCTTC. The encoded protein is CASLDLREQFF. The V gene is TRBV2, the J gene TRBJ2-1; D ambiguous. Trimming stripped 8 bases from V and 10 bases from J, with 12 bases between. This CDR3 is built from 11 residues. The germline gives CDR1 SNHLY, CDR2 FYNNEI.